The rows below give T cell receptor beta chains drawn from one sample of a study of blood T cell repertoires in COVID-19. Profiling relied on immunoSEQ multiplex PCR, and the TCRdb table lists in-frame clones only, not all of them. The profile covers approximately 240,000 clones, with around four fifths appearing a single time and 4% to 4.5% taken by the ten largest. Sequenced: peripheral blood. These TCRs come from a middle-aged man with acute or convalescent COVID-19. The CDR3 runs from the conserved cysteine through the conserved F or W. Each record gives: J gene, CDR3 length, D gene, V gene, CDR3 protein, CDR3 DNA. The D gene is left open where the match is weak.

j_gene: TRBJ2-3; len: 14; d_gene: NA; v_gene: TRBV3-1/TRBV3-2; CDR3aa: CASTIRDNTDTQYF; CDR3nt: TGTGCCAGCACGATACGCGACAACACAGATACGCAGTATTTT
j_gene: TRBJ1-1; len: 14; d_gene: NA; v_gene: TRBV19; CDR3aa: CASTKSWGGTEAFF; CDR3nt: TGTGCCAGTACGAAATCCTGGGGGGGCACTGAAGCTTTCTTT
j_gene: TRBJ2-2; len: 16; d_gene: NA; v_gene: TRBV3-1/TRBV3-2; CDR3aa: CASSQEHRVATGELFF; CDR3nt: TGTGCCAGCAGCCAAGAACACAGAGTTGCCACCGGGGAGCTGTTTTTT
j_gene: TRBJ2-7; len: 14; d_gene: TRBD1; v_gene: TRBV18; CDR3aa: CASSQGQVTYEQYF; CDR3nt: TGTGCCAGCTCACAAGGACAGGTGACCTACGAGCAGTACTTC
j_gene: TRBJ1-1; len: 15; d_gene: NA; v_gene: TRBV13; CDR3aa: CASSLGIRENTEAFF; CDR3nt: TGTGCCAGCAGCTTAGGAATTCGGGAGAACACTGAAGCTTTCTTT
j_gene: TRBJ2-1; len: 16; d_gene: NA; v_gene: TRBV2; CDR3aa: CASSEGAAQEYNEQFF; CDR3nt: TGTGCCAGCAGTGAAGGGGCTGCCCAGGAATACAATGAGCAGTTCTTC
j_gene: TRBJ1-6; len: 14; d_gene: NA; v_gene: TRBV7-9; CDR3aa: CASSSPGEVGPLHF; CDR3nt: TGTGCCAGCAGCTCGCCAGGGGAAGTAGGACCCCTCCACTTT
j_gene: TRBJ1-3; len: 14; d_gene: NA; v_gene: TRBV7-2; CDR3aa: CASSSVNSGNTIYF; CDR3nt: TGTGCCAGCAGCTCAGTGAACTCTGGAAACACCATATATTTT
j_gene: TRBJ2-7; len: 13; d_gene: NA; v_gene: TRBV5-4; CDR3aa: CASSEGLSYEQYF; CDR3nt: TGTGCCAGCAGCGAGGGACTGTCCTACGAGCAGTACTTC
j_gene: TRBJ1-1; len: 15; d_gene: NA; v_gene: TRBV2; CDR3aa: CASSEINLGNTEAFF; CDR3nt: TGTGCCAGCAGTGAAATCAACCTAGGAAACACTGAAGCTTTCTTT
j_gene: TRBJ2-7; len: 15; d_gene: TRBD1; v_gene: TRBV28; CDR3aa: CASSLIRTGDNEQYF; CDR3nt: TGTGCCAGCAGTCTAATCCGGACAGGGGACAACGAGCAGTACTTC
j_gene: TRBJ2-7; len: 15; d_gene: TRBD1; v_gene: TRBV9; CDR3aa: CASSAYGTGLIEQYF; CDR3nt: TGTGCCAGCAGCGCTTACGGGACAGGGTTAATCGAGCAGTACTTC